The rows below give T cell receptor beta chains drawn from one sample of a study of blood T cell repertoires in COVID-19. The method was immunoSEQ multiplex PCR; TCRdb's version includes in-frame clones alone and lacks a portion of them. The sample contains about 250,000 clones, 84% of which appear only once. Specimen: peripheral blood. The receptors originated from a person aged 70 to 85 with COVID-19, enrolled during active disease. The CDR3 runs from the conserved cysteine through the conserved F or W. The D gene is left open where the match is weak. Not every row has a clone size; where given, it reads once, few, many or a size class.

CASSEGVAGVGETQYF | TGTGCCAGCAGCGAGGGTGTGGCGGGGGTCGGGGAGACCCAGTACTTC | TRBJ2-5 | TRBD2 | 16 | few | TRBV9
CATSPDGTGVFGGYTF | TGTGCCACCAGCCCGGACGGGACAGGAGTTTTTGGTGGCTACACCTTC | TRBJ1-2 | TRBD1 | 16 | - | TRBV15
CASSLDRGSYGYTF | TGTGCCAGCAGTTTGGACAGGGGATCATATGGCTACACCTTC | TRBJ1-2 | TRBD1 | 14 | once | TRBV27
CASSLVRGYGETQYF | TGTGCCAGCAGTTTGGTGAGGGGGTATGGAGAGACCCAGTACTTC | TRBJ2-5 | - | 15 | once | TRBV28
CASSPDSSGNTIYF | TGTGCCAGTAGTCCGGACAGCTCTGGAAACACCATATATTTT | TRBJ1-3 | - | 14 | - | TRBV19
CASKQGLSGNTIYF | TGTGCCAGCAAACAGGGGCTCTCTGGAAACACCATATATTTT | TRBJ1-3 | TRBD1 | 14 | - | TRBV9
CASSITAGGANVLTF | TGTGCCAGCAGCATCACAGCGGGCGGGGCCAACGTCCTGACTTTC | TRBJ2-6 | - | 15 | - | TRBV7-9
CASSVAYRQDKETQYF | TGTGCCAGCAGCGTCGCCTACCGACAGGACAAAGAGACCCAGTACTTC | TRBJ2-5 | - | 16 | - | TRBV7-2
CASRSTGGRFQPQHF | TGTGCCAGTAGATCCACAGGGGGGCGGTTTCAGCCCCAGCATTTT | TRBJ1-5 | TRBD1 | 15 | - | TRBV19
CASSPPEGGHYEQYF | TGTGCCAGCTCACCCCCGGAAGGCGGACACTACGAGCAGTACTTC | TRBJ2-7 | - | 15 | few | TRBV18
CASSLDLAANNEQFF | TGTGCCAGCAGCTTAGACCTAGCGGCAAACAATGAGCAGTTCTTC | TRBJ2-1 | TRBD2 | 15 | few | TRBV7-9
CASSQVPRGNTEAFF | TGTGCCAGCAGCCAAGTACCCAGAGGGAACACTGAAGCTTTCTTT | TRBJ1-1 | - | 15 | - | TRBV14
CASTKRVGTSESGELFF | TGTGCCAGCACCAAAAGGGTCGGGACTAGCGAATCGGGGGAGCTGTTTTTT | TRBJ2-2 | TRBD2 | 17 | - | TRBV7-9
CASRRGTANQPQHF | TGTGCCAGCAGGAGGGGGACAGCTAATCAGCCCCAGCATTTT | TRBJ1-5 | TRBD1 | 14 | - | TRBV2
CATSDPGQPYNEQFF | TGTGCCACCAGTGACCCGGGACAGCCGTACAATGAGCAGTTCTTC | TRBJ2-1 | TRBD1 | 15 | - | TRBV24-1
CASSSDGTGHQPQHF | TGCGCCAGCAGTTCGGACGGGACAGGGCATCAGCCCCAGCATTTT | TRBJ1-5 | TRBD1 | 15 | - | TRBV5-1
CASSLDSGGASVADTQYF | TGTGCCAGCAGCTTGGATAGCGGGGGGGCTTCAGTGGCAGATACGCAGTATTTT | TRBJ2-3 | TRBD2 | 18 | - | TRBV5-4
CASSSTGVPRELFF | TGCGCCAGCAGCTCGACAGGGGTTCCCCGGGAGCTGTTTTTT | TRBJ2-2 | TRBD1 | 14 | - | TRBV5-1
CSVEGAGGNTGELFF | TGCAGCGTTGAAGGGGCAGGGGGCAACACCGGGGAGCTGTTTTTT | TRBJ2-2 | TRBD1 | 15 | - | TRBV29-1
CASSVFGMNTGELFF | TGTGCCAGCAGTGTTTTTGGCATGAACACCGGGGAGCTGTTTTTT | TRBJ2-2 | - | 15 | - | TRBV6-4
CASSRRQGGGDEQFF | TGTGCCAGCAGTCGAAGACAGGGAGGCGGGGATGAGCAGTTCTTC | TRBJ2-1 | - | 15 | - | TRBV7-6
CASSPQTRALNTEAFF | TGTGCCAGCTCACCACAGACACGTGCTCTGAACACTGAAGCTTTCTTT | TRBJ1-1 | - | 16 | once | TRBV18
CASRRGPGTGNTGELFF | TGTGCCAGCAGGCGAGGCCCCGGGACTGGGAACACCGGGGAGCTGTTTTTT | TRBJ2-2 | - | 17 | - | TRBV6-6
CAWSVRGLREKF | TGTGCCTGGAGTGTACGTGGACTCCGAGAAAAATTT | TRBJ2-3 | - | 12 | once | TRBV30
CASSYPRTGLYQETQYF | TGTGCCAGCAGTTACCCTAGGACAGGGTTGTACCAAGAGACCCAGTACTTC | TRBJ2-5 | TRBD1 | 17 | once | TRBV6-2/TRBV6-3
CASSQEKGSGRFRDTQYF | TGTGCCAGCAGCCAAGAAAAAGGTAGCGGGAGGTTCCGAGATACGCAGTATTTT | TRBJ2-3 | TRBD2 | 18 | few | TRBV3-1/TRBV3-2
CASRAGGLGQPQHF | TGCGCCAGCCGGGCAGGGGGCCTGGGTCAGCCCCAGCATTTT | TRBJ1-5 | TRBD1 | 14 | few | TRBV5-1
CASSLQGAGTEAFF | TGTGCCAGCAGCCTACAGGGGGCCGGAACTGAAGCTTTCTTT | TRBJ1-1 | TRBD1 | 14 | - | TRBV28
CASSPVPRVPSTDTQYF | TGTGCCAGCAGCCCCGTCCCCAGGGTCCCTAGCACAGATACGCAGTATTTT | TRBJ2-3 | - | 17 | - | TRBV3-1/TRBV3-2